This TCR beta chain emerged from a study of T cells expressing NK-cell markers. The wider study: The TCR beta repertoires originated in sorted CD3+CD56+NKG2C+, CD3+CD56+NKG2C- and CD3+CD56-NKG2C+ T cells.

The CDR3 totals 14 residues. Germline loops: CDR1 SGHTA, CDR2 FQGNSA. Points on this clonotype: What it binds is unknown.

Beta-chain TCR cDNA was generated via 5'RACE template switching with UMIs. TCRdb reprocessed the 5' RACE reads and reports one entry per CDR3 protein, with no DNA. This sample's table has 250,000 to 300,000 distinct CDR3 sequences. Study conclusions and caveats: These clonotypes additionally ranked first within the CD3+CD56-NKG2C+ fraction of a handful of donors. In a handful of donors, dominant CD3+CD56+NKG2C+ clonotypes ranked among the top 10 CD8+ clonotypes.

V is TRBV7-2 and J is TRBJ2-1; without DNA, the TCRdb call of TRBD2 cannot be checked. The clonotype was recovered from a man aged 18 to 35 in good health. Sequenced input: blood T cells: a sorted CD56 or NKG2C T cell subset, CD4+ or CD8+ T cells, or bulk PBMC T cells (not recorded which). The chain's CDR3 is CASSLLAGNNEQFF.